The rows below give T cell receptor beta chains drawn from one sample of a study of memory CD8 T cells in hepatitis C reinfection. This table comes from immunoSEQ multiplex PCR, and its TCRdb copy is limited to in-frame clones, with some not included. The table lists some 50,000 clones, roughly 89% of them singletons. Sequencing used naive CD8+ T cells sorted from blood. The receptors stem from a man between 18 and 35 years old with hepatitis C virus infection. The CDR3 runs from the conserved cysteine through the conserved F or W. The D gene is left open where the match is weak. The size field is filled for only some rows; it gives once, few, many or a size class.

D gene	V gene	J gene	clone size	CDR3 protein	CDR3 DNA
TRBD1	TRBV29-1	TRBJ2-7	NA	CSVYRQGGEQYF	TGCAGCGTTTATCGACAGGGCGGCGAGCAGTACTTC
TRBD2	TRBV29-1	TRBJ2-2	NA	CSARGGTGELFF	TGCAGCGCCCGGGGGGGGACCGGGGAGCTGTTTTTT
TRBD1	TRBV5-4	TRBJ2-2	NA	CASSADRGGTGELFF	TGTGCCAGCAGCGCGGACAGGGGAGGGACCGGGGAGCTGTTTTTT
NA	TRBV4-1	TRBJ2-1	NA	CASSQAPGVVGGEQFF	TGCGCCAGCAGCCAAGCCCCAGGGGTGGTGGGTGGTGAGCAGTTCTTC
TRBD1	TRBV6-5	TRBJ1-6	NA	CASSPTGENSPLHF	TGTGCCAGCAGTCCGACAGGGGAGAATTCACCCCTCCACTTT
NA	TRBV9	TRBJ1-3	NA	CASSVVGTGNTIYF	TGTGCCAGCAGCGTAGTCGGGACTGGAAACACCATATATTTT
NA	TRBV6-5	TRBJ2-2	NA	CASAYSRDVTGELFF	TGTGCCAGCGCCTATAGCCGGGATGTAACCGGGGAGCTGTTTTTT
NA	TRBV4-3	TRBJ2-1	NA	CASSQDWGGHNEQFF	TGCGCCAGCAGCCAAGACTGGGGGGGCCACAATGAGCAGTTCTTC
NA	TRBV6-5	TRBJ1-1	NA	CASSYTGGDTEAFF	TGTGCCAGCAGTTATACAGGCGGAGACACTGAAGCTTTCTTT
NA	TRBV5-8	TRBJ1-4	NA	CASSPGGGLGEKLFF	TGTGCCAGCAGCCCGGGAGGGGGGCTTGGTGAAAAACTGTTTTTT
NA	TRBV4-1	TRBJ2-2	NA	CASSLAVNTGELFF	TGCGCCAGCAGCCTCGCGGTGAACACCGGGGAGCTGTTTTTT
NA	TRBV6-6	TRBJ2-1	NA	CASSYWPSGNEQFF	TGTGCCAGCAGTTACTGGCCCAGCGGCAATGAGCAGTTCTTC
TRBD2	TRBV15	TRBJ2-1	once	CATSRPPGLASFF	TGTGCCACCAGCAGACCTCCGGGACTAGCGTCATTCTTC
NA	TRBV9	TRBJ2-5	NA	CASSVNPANAETQYF	TGTGCCAGCAGCGTAAACCCCGCCAATGCGGAGACCCAGTACTTC
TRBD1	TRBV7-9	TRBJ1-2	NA	CASSLGQANTF	TGTGCCAGCAGCTTGGGACAGGCGAATACCTTC
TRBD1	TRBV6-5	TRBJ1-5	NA	CASRLTGEDQPQHF	TGTGCCAGCAGATTAACAGGGGAGGATCAGCCCCAGCATTTT
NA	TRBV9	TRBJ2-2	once	CASSVGSSGANTGELFF	TGTGCCAGCAGCGTAGGGTCGAGCGGCGCGAACACCGGGGAGCTGTTTTTT
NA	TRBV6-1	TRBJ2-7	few	CATLDLSSYEQYF	TGTGCCACCTTAGACTTGAGCTCCTACGAGCAGTACTTC
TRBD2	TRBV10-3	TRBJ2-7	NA	CAISPNPGLASYEQYF	TGTGCCATCAGTCCTAACCCGGGACTAGCGTCCTACGAGCAGTACTTC
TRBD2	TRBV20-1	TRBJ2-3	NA	CSALAGDTQYF	TGCAGTGCTTTAGCGGGAGATACGCAGTATTTT
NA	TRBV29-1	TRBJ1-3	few	CSVRGFSGNTIYF	TGCAGCGTAAGGGGTTTCTCTGGAAACACCATATATTTT
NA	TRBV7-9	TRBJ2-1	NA	CASSPQGNEQFF	TGTGCCAGCAGTCCCCAGGGTAATGAGCAGTTCTTC
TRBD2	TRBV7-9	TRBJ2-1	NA	CASSQTSGGRYNEQFF	TGTGCCAGCAGCCAGACTAGCGGGGGGAGGTACAATGAGCAGTTCTTC
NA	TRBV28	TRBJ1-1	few	CASSLGFKAFF	TGTGCCAGCAGTTTAGGCTTCAAGGCTTTCTTT
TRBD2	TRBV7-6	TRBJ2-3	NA	CASSPSGGAGDTQYF	TGTGCCAGCAGCCCTAGCGGGGGTGCGGGAGATACGCAGTATTTT
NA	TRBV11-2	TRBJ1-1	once	CASSLGSGSEAFF	TGTGCCAGCAGCTTAGGATCAGGCAGTGAAGCTTTCTTT
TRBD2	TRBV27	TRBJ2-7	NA	CASSLAEAYEQYF	TGTGCCAGCAGTCTAGCGGAGGCCTACGAGCAGTACTTC
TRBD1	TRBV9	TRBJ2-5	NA	CASSVAGQGWETQYF	TGTGCCAGCAGCGTAGCGGGACAGGGTTGGGAGACCCAGTACTTC